A selection of T cell receptor beta chains follows, all from one sample in a study of cytomegalovirus exposure and HLA in healthy donors. Using immunoSEQ multiplex PCR, the repertoire was profiled, and TCRdb retains in-frame clones only, with some absent. The data show some 120,000 clones, with about 81% seen just once and about 1% held by the top ten. The sample consisted of PBMCs. These receptors were collected from a woman between 25 and 40 years old in good health and CMV-seronegative. Both conserved end residues are part of each CDR3. The D gene is left open where the match is weak. Clone size, where shown, is once, few, many, or a class for clones that have expanded.

d_gene: TRBD1
v_gene: TRBV5-1
j_gene: TRBJ2-5
abundance: .
CDR3nt: TGCGCCAGCAGCTTCGGACAGGGGGGGTTTGAGACCCAGTACTTC
CDR3aa: CASSFGQGGFETQYF

d_gene: TRBD2
v_gene: TRBV29-1
j_gene: TRBJ2-3
abundance: .
CDR3nt: TGCAGCGTTGAGGAGGCTAGCGGAACCGGGGGTCCTAGCACAGATACGCAGTATTTT
CDR3aa: CSVEEASGTGGPSTDTQYF

d_gene: TRBD1
v_gene: TRBV7-9
j_gene: TRBJ1-2
abundance: few
CDR3nt: TGTTCCAGCAGAAGATTAAGGGGACAGGGCCTTAACTATGGCTACACCTTC
CDR3aa: CSSRRLRGQGLNYGYTF

d_gene: TRBD1
v_gene: TRBV10-3
j_gene: TRBJ1-5
abundance: .
CDR3nt: TGTGCCATCGGGACAGCTCAGCCCCAGCATTTT
CDR3aa: CAIGTAQPQHF

d_gene: TRBD1
v_gene: TRBV15
j_gene: TRBJ1-1
abundance: .
CDR3nt: TGTGCCACCAGCAGAGGACAGGGGGCGTTAAGGAACACTGAAGCTTTCTTT
CDR3aa: CATSRGQGALRNTEAFF

d_gene: .
v_gene: TRBV29-1
j_gene: TRBJ2-1
abundance: .
CDR3nt: TGCAGCGTCGAAGATTCAGGGTCCTACAATGAGCAGTTCTTC
CDR3aa: CSVEDSGSYNEQFF

d_gene: .
v_gene: TRBV5-6
j_gene: TRBJ2-6
abundance: .
CDR3nt: TGTGCCAGCAGCAAGCCGTGGAGCTCTGGGGCCAACGTCCTGACTTTC
CDR3aa: CASSKPWSSGANVLTF

d_gene: .
v_gene: TRBV5-6
j_gene: TRBJ2-5
abundance: .
CDR3nt: TGTGCCAGCAGCTTGGAAGGCGGCAGCTCCTCGGAGACCCAGTACTTC
CDR3aa: CASSLEGGSSSETQYF

d_gene: .
v_gene: TRBV5-1
j_gene: TRBJ1-5
abundance: .
CDR3nt: TGCGCCAGCAGCTTGGGAGACACCACGAATCAGCCCCAGCATTTT
CDR3aa: CASSLGDTTNQPQHF

d_gene: .
v_gene: TRBV29-1
j_gene: TRBJ2-2
abundance: .
CDR3nt: TGCAGCGTTGAGCGGAGGATGGGGGAGCTGTTTTTT
CDR3aa: CSVERRMGELFF

d_gene: TRBD1
v_gene: TRBV6-5
j_gene: TRBJ1-4
abundance: .
CDR3nt: TGTGCCAGCAGTAGACAGGGTAGGGAAAAACTGTTTTTT
CDR3aa: CASSRQGREKLFF